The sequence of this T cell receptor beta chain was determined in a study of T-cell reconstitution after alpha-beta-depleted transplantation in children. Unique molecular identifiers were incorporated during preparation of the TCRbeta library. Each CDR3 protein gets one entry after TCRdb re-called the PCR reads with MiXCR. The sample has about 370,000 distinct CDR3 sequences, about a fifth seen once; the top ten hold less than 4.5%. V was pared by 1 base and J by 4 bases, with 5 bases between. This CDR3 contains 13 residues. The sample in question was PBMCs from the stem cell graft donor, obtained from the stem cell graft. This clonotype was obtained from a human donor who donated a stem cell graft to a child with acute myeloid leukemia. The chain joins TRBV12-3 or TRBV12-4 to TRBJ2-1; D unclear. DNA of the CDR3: TGTGCCAGCAGTTTAGTCTATTACAATGAGCAGTTCTTC. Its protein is CASSLVYYNEQFF.